A single sample is the source of the 24 T cell receptor beta chains below, sequenced in a study of T cell changes during pregnancy in multiple sclerosis. Measured with immunoSEQ multiplex PCR; TCRdb has only the in-frame clones, and not every one. The profile shows approximately 60,000 clones, 94% of them singletons. Specimen: CD8+ T cells from peripheral blood mononuclear cells, collected in the third trimester of pregnancy. These receptor sequences come from a female donor with multiple sclerosis, enrolled in a pregnancy study.

This chain links TRBV7-9 with TRBJ2-3, with a tentative D call TRBD2 (5 bases). The V end was cut by 4 bases, the J end by 5 bases, with 19 bases between. Germline loops: CDR1 SEHNR, CDR2 FQNEAQ (reference sequence). The CDR3 has 16 amino acids. The DNA for the CDR3 is TGTGCCAGCAGCTGGTGGGGAGTTCCCTCCGGAGATACGCAGTATTTT. Its protein product is CASSWWGVPSGDTQYF.

The count of this clone is one. This chain connects TRBV28 to TRBJ1-1, with no clear D. The CDR3 runs 12 residues. The germline V gene encodes CDR1 MDHEN and CDR2 SYDVKM. The V end was cut by 5 bases, the J end by 2 bases, with 6 bases between. This CDR3 is CASSPHNTEAFF. The CDR3, as DNA: TGTGCCAGCAGTCCACACAACACTGAAGCTTTCTTT.

The table lists this clone with a count of one. The chain is built from TRBV7-9 and TRBJ2-7, with D uncertain. The CDR3 length is 13 residues. In germline, CDR1 is SEHNR, CDR2 FQNEAQ (reference sequence). Between the trimmed V and J ends, which lost 0 bases and 7 bases, there was a span of 10 bases. The chain's CDR3 is CASSLALTREQYF. The CDR3, as DNA: TGTGCCAGCAGCTTAGCTCTGACAAGGGAGCAGTACTTC. The full variable domain, its missing parts supplied by reference TRBV7-9 and TRBJ2-7, is DTGVSQNPRHKITKRGQNVTFRCDPISEHNRLYWYRQTLGQGPEFLTYFQNEAQLEKSRLLSDRFSAERPKGSFSTLEIQRTEQGDSAMYLCASSLALTREQYFGPGTRLTVT.

In this sample, this clone turned up a few times. The gene calls are TRBV30 and TRBJ1-4; 8 bases map to TRBD1. Germline loops: CDR1 GTSNPN, CDR2 SVGIG (reference sequence). The CDR3 length is 15 residues. The ends lost 0 bases at V and 7 bases at J; junction bases unmatched: 7. The CDR3 loop reads CAWSVLGQASEKLFF. The CDR3 nucleotides read TGTGCCTGGAGTGTACTGGGACAGGCCAGTGAAAAACTGTTTTTT.

This rearrangement joins TRBV11-2 to TRBJ2-1; 7 positions agree with TRBD2. Germline V lookup: CDR1 SGHAT, CDR2 FQNNGV. The V and J ends lost 4 bases and 6 bases, in that order; junction bases with no gene match: 9. The CDR3 loop spans 15 amino acids. DNA of the CDR3: TGTGCCAGCAGCTCGCGGGAGAGGGGCTCCAATGAGCAGTTCTTC. This translates into CASSSRERGSNEQFF.

This chain joins TRBV11-3 and TRBJ2-1; TRBD2 is a possible D gene (5 bases). The CDR3 spans 17 residues. Trimming stripped 4 bases from V and 6 bases from J, with 22 bases between. Germline V gene lookup returns CDR1 SGHNT and CDR2 YENEEA. The CDR3 is CASSSSPSTAEVNEQFF. DNA for the CDR3: TGTGCCAGCAGCTCTAGCCCTTCGACGGCGGAGGTCAATGAGCAGTTCTTC.

This chain connects TRBV6-6 to TRBJ2-2; perhaps TRBD2 as D (5 bases). Trimming stripped 5 bases from V and 1 base from J, with 11 bases between. Germline V lookup: CDR1 MNHNY, CDR2 SVGAGI (reference sequence). The length of the CDR3 is 15 residues. CDR3: CASSQDGLNTGELFF. The DNA of the CDR3 is TGTGCCAGCAGTCAGGACGGACTGAACACCGGGGAGCTGTTTTTT.

The genes are TRBV2 and TRBJ2-7; TRBD2 agrees at 9 bases. This CDR3 is 15 amino acids long. V lost 2 bases and J lost 1; bases outside the gene matches: 3. CDR1 is SNHLY, CDR2 FYNNEI, per germline. The CDR3 DNA reads as TGTGCCAGCAGTGAACCGCGGGAGGGGTCCTACGAGCAGTACTTC. Its protein is CASSEPREGSYEQYF.

CDR3 in DNA: TGTGCCAGCAGTTACTCGTTGGAGGGGATAGGTGAAAAACTGTTTTTT. Its translation is CASSYSLEGIGEKLFF. This chain connects TRBV6-5 to TRBJ1-4; possibly TRBD1 for D (5 bases). Germline CDR1 MNHEY, CDR2 SVGAGI. The ends were cut back, 0 bases at V and 7 bases at J, with 15 bases in the middle. The CDR3 consists of 16 residues.

In DNA form, the CDR3 reads TGCGCCAGCAGTGAGTCGATTTCAAAACGCGATGAGCAGTTCTTC. Residues: CASSESISKRDEQFF. V usage is TRBV10-1 and J usage is TRBJ2-1, with D unclear. Trimming stripped 0 bases from V and 8 bases from J, with 14 bases between. CDR3 length: 15 amino acids. The germline V gene has CDR1 WNHNN and CDR2 SYGVQD (reference sequence).

J is TRBJ2-1 and V is TRBV6-6; 8 positions agree with TRBD2. Germline lookup yields CDR1 MNHNY and CDR2 SVGAGI (reference sequence). The CDR3 totals 15 residues. With V trimmed by 3 bases and J by 6 bases, 7 bases remained unmatched. This CDR3 is CASSYPTGGGNEQFF. The DNA of the CDR3 is TGTGCCAGCAGTTATCCCACGGGAGGGGGCAATGAGCAGTTCTTC.

V is TRBV6-5 and J is TRBJ2-6; TRBD2 matches 8 bases. The CDR3 extends over 15 amino acids. Germline V gene data show CDR1 as MNHEY and CDR2 as SVGAGI. The junction had 2 bases not matched to a gene; V was cut back by 6 bases and J by 1 base. For the CDR3, the DNA is TGTGCCAGCAGGGGGACTAGTTCTGGGGCCAACGTCCTGACTTTC. It translates to CASRGTSSGANVLTF.

J is TRBJ2-5 and V is TRBV27, with D possibly matching TRBD1 (5 bases). Near its end, the DNA agrees better with TRBJ2-7, so the J call may be wrong. The CDR3 has 15 residues. The germline gives CDR1 MNHEY, CDR2 SMNVEV (reference sequence). The CDR3 reads CASSDSPQSSYEQYF. The CDR3 DNA is TGTGCCAGCAGCGACAGTCCTCAGAGCTCCTACGAGCAGTACTTC.

The genes are TRBV13 and TRBJ2-7; 7 positions agree with TRBD2. This CDR3 contains 15 residues. Looked up from germline, CDR1 is PRHDT and CDR2 is FYEKMQ (reference sequence). The CDR3 loop reads CATSYAGSGVYEQYF. In DNA form, the CDR3 reads TGTGCGACAAGCTACGCCGGGAGCGGGGTATACGAGCAGTACTTC.

The V call is TRBV6-4, the J call TRBJ2-6, with D tentatively TRBD1 (5 bases). The V gene lost 2 bases and the J gene lost 7 bases, with 12 bases spanning the gap. Germline V gene lookup returns CDR1 MRHNA and CDR2 SNTAGT. The CDR3 has 15 amino acids. The CDR3 DNA sequence: TGTGCCAGCAGTGACAGGGGAAATGGAGCCAACGTCCTGACTTTC. Translation gives CASSDRGNGANVLTF.

This rearrangement joins TRBV6-6 to TRBJ2-2, with 7 positions matching TRBD2. Germline V CDR1 and CDR2: MNHNY, SVGAGI (reference sequence). CDR3 length: 14 amino acids. V gave up 6 bases and J gave up 5 bases; unmatched junction bases: 6. The CDR3 sequence is CASRPLGGTGELFF. CDR3 nucleotide sequence: TGTGCCAGCAGGCCCCTCGGGGGGACCGGGGAGCTGTTTTTT.

A single count supports this clone. The gene calls are TRBV2 and TRBJ2-1, with 7 bases identical to TRBD2. This CDR3 spans 14 amino acids. The V gene's germline CDR1 is SNHLY and CDR2 FYNNEI. Losses at the gene ends were 7 bases for V and 8 bases for J; bases not matched to a gene: 11. The CDR3 sequence is CASTKGREMDEQFF. CDR3 DNA sequence: TGTGCCAGCACCAAGGGGCGGGAGATGGATGAGCAGTTCTTC.

The chain joins TRBV5-6 to TRBJ2-1; 9 positions match TRBD2. Germline trimming cut 0 bases from V and 2 bases from J; bases unmatched to any gene: 6. The CDR3 loop spans 17 amino acids. The germline V gene encodes CDR1 SGHDT and CDR2 YYEEEE. The CDR3 DNA follows: TGTGCCAGCAGCTTGGCCGGGCGGGAGGGAGCCTACAATGAGCAGTTCTTC. It encodes CASSLAGREGAYNEQFF.

This chain links TRBV6-6 with TRBJ2-1, with no clear D. The CDR3 covers 12 residues. The V gene lost 5 bases and the J gene lost 14 bases, with 16 bases spanning the gap. The germline V gene has CDR1 MNHNY and CDR2 SVGAGI (reference sequence). The chain's CDR3 is CASSPRGSLEFF. DNA of the CDR3: TGTGCCAGCAGTCCCCGTGGTAGCCTAGAGTTCTTC.

The V and J genes are TRBV19 and TRBJ1-1; D not certain. The germline V gene encodes CDR1 LNHDA and CDR2 SQIVND (reference sequence). CDR3 length equals 17 residues. The V and J ends lost 3 bases and 0 bases respectively, with 17 bases between them. CDR3 sequence: CASSIYGDDEVNTEAFF. In DNA, the CDR3 is TGTGCCAGTAGTATTTACGGGGATGACGAGGTGAACACTGAAGCTTTCTTT.

The count of this clone is one. This sequence joins TRBV30 and TRBJ2-2, with 7 bases aligning to TRBD2. Germline-derived CDR1 and CDR2 are GTSNPN and SVGIG (reference sequence). The CDR3 has 13 amino acids. V dropped 5 bases and J dropped 1; count of bases not matched to a gene: 1. CDR3 in DNA: TGTGCCTGGCTAGCGGTGAACACCGGGGAGCTGTTTTTT. Translated, it gives CAWLAVNTGELFF.

V usage is TRBV2 and J usage is TRBJ2-1, with 7 bases matching TRBD1. CDR1 and CDR2 from the germline V gene are SNHLY and FYNNEI. The ends lost 10 bases at V and 4 bases at J; junction bases unmatched: 10. CDR3 length: 14 residues. The CDR3, as DNA: TGTGCCACTTTGAGGGGGACAGATTACAATGAGCAGTTCTTC. Amino acids: CATLRGTDYNEQFF.

The CDR3 is CASSSRTSGRDETQYF. The CDR3 DNA reads TGCGCCAGCAGCTCTCGGACTAGCGGGAGGGACGAGACCCAGTACTTC. The chain uses TRBV5-1 and TRBJ2-5; 15 positions agree with TRBD2. V shed 3 bases, J shed 5 bases, and the junction held 5 bases outside the gene matches. The length of the CDR3 is 16 residues. Germline V gene lookup returns CDR1 SGHRS and CDR2 YFSETQ.

The chain joins TRBV19 to TRBJ2-1; TRBD2 agrees at 7 bases. CDR3 size: 13 residues. The ends lost 3 bases at V and 5 bases at J; junction bases unmatched: 1. CDR1 and CDR2 from the germline V gene are LNHDA and SQIVND (reference sequence). The CDR3 bases are TGTGCCAGTAGTATGGGGGGGGACAATGAGCAGTTCTTC. Encoded protein: CASSMGGDNEQFF.